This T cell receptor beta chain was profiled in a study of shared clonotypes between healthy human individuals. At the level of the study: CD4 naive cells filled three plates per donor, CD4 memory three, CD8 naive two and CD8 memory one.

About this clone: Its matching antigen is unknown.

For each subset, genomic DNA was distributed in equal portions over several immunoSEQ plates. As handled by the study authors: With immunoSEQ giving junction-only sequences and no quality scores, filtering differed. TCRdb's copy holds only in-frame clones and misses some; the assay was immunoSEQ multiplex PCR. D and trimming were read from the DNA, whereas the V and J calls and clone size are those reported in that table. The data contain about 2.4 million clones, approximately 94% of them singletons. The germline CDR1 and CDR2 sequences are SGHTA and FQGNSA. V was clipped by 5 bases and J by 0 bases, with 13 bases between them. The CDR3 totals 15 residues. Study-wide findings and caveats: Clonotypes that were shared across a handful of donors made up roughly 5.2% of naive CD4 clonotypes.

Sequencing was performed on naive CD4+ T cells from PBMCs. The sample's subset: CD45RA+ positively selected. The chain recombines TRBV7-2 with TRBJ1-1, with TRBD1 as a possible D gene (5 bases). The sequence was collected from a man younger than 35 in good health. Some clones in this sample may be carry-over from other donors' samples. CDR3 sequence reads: CASSPAGRLNTEAFF. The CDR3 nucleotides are TGTGCCAGCAGCCCAGCGGGACGCTTGAACACTGAAGCTTTCTTT.